This T cell receptor beta chain was observed in a study of control samples from healthy donors and cancer patients. Using immunoSEQ multiplex PCR, the repertoire was profiled, and TCRdb retains in-frame clones only, with some absent. The sample lists 130,000 or so clones, around nine tenths seen once, with roughly 12% in the top ten. Losses at the gene ends were 4 bases for V and 4 bases for J; bases not matched to a gene: 3. This CDR3 has 12 amino acids. Germline-derived CDR1 and CDR2 are SQVTM and ANQGSEA. The sequencing sample was made of blood. The sequence derives from a man aged 25 to 40 in good health. This chain joins TRBV29-1 and TRBJ1-2, with TRBD1 matching over 7 bases. The CDR3 DNA reads as TGCAGCGTTGTGGGACAGTCCTATGGCTACACCTTC. It yields the protein CSVVGQSYGYTF.